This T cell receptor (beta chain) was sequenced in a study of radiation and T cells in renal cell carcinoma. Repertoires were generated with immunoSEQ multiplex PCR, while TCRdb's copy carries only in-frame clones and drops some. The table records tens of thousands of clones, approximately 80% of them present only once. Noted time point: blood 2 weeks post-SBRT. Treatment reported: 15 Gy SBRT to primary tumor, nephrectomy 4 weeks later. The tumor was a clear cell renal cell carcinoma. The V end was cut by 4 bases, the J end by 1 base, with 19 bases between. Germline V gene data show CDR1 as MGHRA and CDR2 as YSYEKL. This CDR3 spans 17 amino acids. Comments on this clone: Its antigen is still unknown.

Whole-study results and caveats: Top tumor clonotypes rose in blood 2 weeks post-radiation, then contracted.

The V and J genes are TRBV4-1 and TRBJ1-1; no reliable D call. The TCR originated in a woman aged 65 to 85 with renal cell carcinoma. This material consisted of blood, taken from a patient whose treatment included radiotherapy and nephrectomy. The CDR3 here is CASSRMAMGMENTEAFF. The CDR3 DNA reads TGCGCCAGCAGCCGTATGGCAATGGGGATGGAGAACACTGAAGCTTTCTTT.